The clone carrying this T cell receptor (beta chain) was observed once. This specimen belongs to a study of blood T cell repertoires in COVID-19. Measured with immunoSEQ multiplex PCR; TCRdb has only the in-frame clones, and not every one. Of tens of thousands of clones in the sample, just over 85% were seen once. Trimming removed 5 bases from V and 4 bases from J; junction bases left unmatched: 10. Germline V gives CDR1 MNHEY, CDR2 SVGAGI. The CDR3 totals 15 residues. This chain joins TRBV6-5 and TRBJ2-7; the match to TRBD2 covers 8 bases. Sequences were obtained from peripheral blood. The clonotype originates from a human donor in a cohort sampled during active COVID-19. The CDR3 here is CASSPWEASGYEQYF. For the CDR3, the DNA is TGTGCCAGCAGTCCTTGGGAGGCTAGCGGGTACGAGCAGTACTTC.